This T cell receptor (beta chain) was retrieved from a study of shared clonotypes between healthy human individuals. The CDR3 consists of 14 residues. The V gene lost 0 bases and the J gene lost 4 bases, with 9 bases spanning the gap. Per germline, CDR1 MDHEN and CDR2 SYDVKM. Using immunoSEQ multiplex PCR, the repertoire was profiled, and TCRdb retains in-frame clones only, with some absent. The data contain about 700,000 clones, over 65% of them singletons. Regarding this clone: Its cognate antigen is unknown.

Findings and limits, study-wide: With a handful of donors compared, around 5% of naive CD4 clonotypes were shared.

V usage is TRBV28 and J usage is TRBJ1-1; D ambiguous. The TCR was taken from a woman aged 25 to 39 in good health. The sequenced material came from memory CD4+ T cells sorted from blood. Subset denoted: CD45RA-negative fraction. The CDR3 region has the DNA TGTGCCAGCAGTTTATGGATGGGGAGCACTGAAGCTTTCTTT. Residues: CASSLWMGSTEAFF.